A selection of T cell receptor beta chains follows, all from one sample in a study of identical twins. TCRdb reanalysed the 5' RACE reads using MiXCR and keeps one entry per CDR3 protein. In the table there are around 490,000 distinct CDR3 sequences, 14% of which are singletons. The sample was also reused in another study, on yellow fever vaccine responses in identical twins.

Sequenced input: CD4+ T cells sorted from blood. The receptors shown here come from a woman aged 18-29 years in good health. Both conserved end residues are part of each CDR3. A D gene is named only where the DNA matches it firmly. The size entry is marked missing in some rows and otherwise reads once, few, many or a size class.

abundance	d_gene	v_gene	j_gene	CDR3aa	CDR3nt
many	.	TRBV12-3/TRBV12-4	TRBJ2-2	CASSFPRPGELFF	TGTGCCAGCAGTTTCCCGCGTCCCGGGGAGCTGTTTTTT
few	TRBD1	TRBV10-3	TRBJ1-1	CAISESRWGQGGPEAFF	TGTGCCATCAGTGAGTCGAGATGGGGACAGGGGGGTCCTGAAGCTTTCTTT
few	.	TRBV25-1	TRBJ1-1	CASSSWGNTEAFF	TGTGCCAGCAGCTCCTGGGGGAACACTGAAGCTTTCTTT
few	.	TRBV5-8	TRBJ1-5	CASSFGLDLQPQHF	TGTGCCAGCAGCTTTGGTTTGGATCTTCAGCCCCAGCATTTT
many	.	TRBV5-1	TRBJ2-2	CASSLDGDKGTGELFF	TGCGCCAGCAGCTTGGACGGAGACAAGGGAACCGGGGAGCTGTTTTTT
.	.	TRBV27	TRBJ2-7	CASSRRGGYEQYF	TGTGCCAGCAGTCGCCGAGGGGGTTACGAGCAGTACTTC
many	TRBD2	TRBV7-9	TRBJ2-7	CASSQSGIGYEQYF	TGTGCCAGCAGCCAGAGCGGGATTGGCTACGAGCAGTACTTC
few	TRBD1	TRBV9	TRBJ2-3	CASSFSERGRTDTQYF	TGTGCCAGCAGCTTCTCCGAGAGGGGGCGCACAGATACGCAGTATTTT
.	.	TRBV10-3	TRBJ2-2	CAISDPGGGDGGELFF	TGTGCCATCAGTGACCCAGGGGGGGGCGATGGCGGGGAGCTGTTTTTT
many	.	TRBV15	TRBJ1-2	CATSRDLAAEGYTF	TGTGCCACCAGCAGAGATTTGGCCGCGGAGGGCTACACCTTC
many	TRBD2	TRBV12-3/TRBV12-4	TRBJ2-1	CASSQRGYNEQFF	TGTGCCAGCAGCCAGCGGGGTTACAATGAGCAGTTCTTC
.	.	TRBV6-2/TRBV6-3	TRBJ2-1	CASSYGGTGDNEQFF	TGTGCCAGCAGTTACGGGGGTACTGGGGACAATGAGCAGTTCTTC